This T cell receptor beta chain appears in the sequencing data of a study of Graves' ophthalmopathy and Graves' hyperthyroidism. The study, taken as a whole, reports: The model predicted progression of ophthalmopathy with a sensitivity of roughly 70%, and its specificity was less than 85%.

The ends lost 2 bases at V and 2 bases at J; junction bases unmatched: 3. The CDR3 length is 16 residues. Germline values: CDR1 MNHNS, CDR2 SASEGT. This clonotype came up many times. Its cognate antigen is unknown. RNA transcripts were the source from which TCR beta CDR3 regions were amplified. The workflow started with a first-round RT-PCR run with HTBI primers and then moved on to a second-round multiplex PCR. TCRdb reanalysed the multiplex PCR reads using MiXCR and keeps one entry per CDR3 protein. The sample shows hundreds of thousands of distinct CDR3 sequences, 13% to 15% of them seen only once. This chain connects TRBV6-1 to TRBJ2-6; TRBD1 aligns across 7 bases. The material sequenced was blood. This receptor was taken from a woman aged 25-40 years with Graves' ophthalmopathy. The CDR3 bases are TGTGCCAGCAGTGAAAAGGGGGCTGCTGGGGCCAACGTCCTGACTTTC. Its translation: CASSEKGAAGANVLTF.